This is a list of T cell receptor beta chains from one sample in a study of cytomegalovirus exposure and HLA in healthy donors. Sequenced by immunoSEQ multiplex PCR; TCRdb stores in-frame clones only, minus some. The sample has about 150,000 clones; more than 80% are singletons. Material for sequencing was PBMCs. Receptors were obtained from a man aged 18-30 years in good health and CMV-seronegative. CDR3s include the opening cysteine and the closing phenylalanine or tryptophan. A D gene is named only where the DNA matches it firmly. Rows give clone size only sometimes, using once, few, many, or a class for an expanded clone.

abundance	v_gene	d_gene	j_gene	CDR3aa	CDR3nt
.	TRBV7-8	.	TRBJ1-2	CASSPGGGRIGYTF	TGTGCCAGCAGCCCCGGGGGGGGAAGAATAGGCTACACCTTC
.	TRBV12-5	TRBD1	TRBJ2-3	CASGSTRDRGADTQYF	TGTGCTAGTGGTTCCACACGGGACAGGGGGGCAGATACGCAGTATTTT
.	TRBV7-9	TRBD1	TRBJ1-1	CASSPDRGAAEAFF	TGTGCCAGCAGCCCGGACAGGGGGGCAGCCGAAGCTTTCTTT
.	TRBV5-4	TRBD1	TRBJ1-1	CASSWGGQANTEAFF	TGTGCCAGCAGCTGGGGGGGACAGGCAAACACTGAAGCTTTCTTT
.	TRBV19	.	TRBJ2-2	CASSLRAGINTGELFF	TGTGCCAGTAGTTTGAGGGCCGGGATAAACACCGGGGAGCTGTTTTTT
.	TRBV6-1	.	TRBJ1-2	CASSTRGSNYGYTF	TGTGCCAGCAGTACTCGGGGATCTAACTATGGCTACACCTTC
.	TRBV10-1	TRBD2	TRBJ2-7	CASSDRAGGPDYEQYF	TGCGCCAGCAGTGACAGGGCGGGAGGGCCGGACTACGAGCAGTACTTC
.	TRBV9	.	TRBJ2-7	CASSPSGSGPYEQYF	TGTGCCAGCAGCCCCTCGGGAAGTGGTCCCTACGAGCAGTACTTC
once	TRBV19	TRBD1	TRBJ1-5	CASSTGTELYSNQPQHF	TGTGCCAGTAGTACGGGGACAGAACTTTATAGCAATCAGCCCCAGCATTTT
.	TRBV5-4	.	TRBJ2-7	CASSPPGQTYEQYF	TGTGCCAGCAGCCCTCCGGGACAAACCTACGAGCAGTACTTC
.	TRBV19	.	TRBJ2-5	CASSPYLQETQYF	TGTGCCAGTAGTCCCTACCTCCAAGAGACCCAGTACTTC
.	TRBV19	TRBD1	TRBJ1-2	CASSHGTGGGPYGYTF	TGTGCCAGTAGTCATGGGACAGGGGGTGGCCCCTATGGCTACACCTTC
.	TRBV14	TRBD2	TRBJ2-2	CASNSLGTSRTGELFF	TGTGCCAGCAACTCACTCGGGACTAGTCGCACCGGGGAGCTGTTTTTT
few	TRBV19	.	TRBJ2-6	CASRGPGGGANVLTF	TGTGCCAGTAGGGGCCCAGGTGGCGGGGCCAACGTCCTGACTTTC
.	TRBV27	TRBD1	TRBJ1-4	CASSPYPPGTATNEKLFF	TGTGCCAGCAGTCCATATCCCCCCGGGACAGCAACTAATGAAAAACTGTTTTTT
.	TRBV5-6	TRBD2	TRBJ2-1	CASTPSSGSYNEQFF	TGTGCCAGCACCCCTAGTAGCGGGAGTTACAATGAGCAGTTCTTC
once	TRBV28	TRBD2	TRBJ2-1	CASSFSGLGTSGSNEQFF	TGTGCCAGCAGTTTCTCAGGACTGGGGACTAGCGGGAGCAATGAGCAGTTCTTC
.	TRBV7-2	TRBD2	TRBJ2-7	CASSLVALSGSSVHEQYF	TGTGCCAGCAGCTTAGTAGCCCTTAGCGGGAGCAGCGTCCACGAGCAGTACTTC
once	TRBV9	TRBD2	TRBJ2-3	CASSALSGGSTDTQYF	TGTGCCAGCAGCGCCCTCAGCGGGGGGAGCACAGATACGCAGTATTTT
.	TRBV5-6	TRBD1	TRBJ1-2	CASSLGIWDSLTLYGYTF	TGTGCCAGCAGCCTGGGGATTTGGGACAGCCTTACTCTCTATGGCTACACCTTC
.	TRBV7-9	.	TRBJ2-2	CASSLGAPAAGELFF	TGTGCCAGCAGCTTAGGCGCCCCGGCGGCCGGGGAGCTGTTTTTT
.	TRBV13	.	TRBJ2-6	CASSASSGANVLTF	TGTGCCAGCAGCGCCAGCTCTGGGGCCAACGTCCTGACTTTC
.	TRBV5-5	.	TRBJ1-5	CASSLTVLGAFGNQPQHF	TGTGCCAGCAGCTTGACCGTATTGGGAGCGTTTGGCAATCAGCCCCAGCATTTT
once	TRBV29-1	.	TRBJ1-2	CSVEVGSYGYTF	TGCAGCGTTGAAGTCGGGAGCTATGGCTACACCTTC
.	TRBV29-1	TRBD1	TRBJ2-1	CSVGQGSSYNEQFF	TGCAGCGTTGGACAGGGGAGCTCCTACAATGAGCAGTTCTTC
.	TRBV15	.	TRBJ2-1	CATKRGEGAGPYNEQFF	TGTGCCACCAAAAGGGGGGAAGGAGCGGGACCCTACAATGAGCAGTTCTTC
.	TRBV5-1	.	TRBJ1-5	CASSLSVNQPQHF	TGCGCCAGCAGCTTATCGGTCAATCAGCCCCAGCATTTT
.	TRBV11-3	TRBD2	TRBJ2-7	CASSLGLAGALYEQYF	TGTGCCAGCAGCCTCGGACTAGCGGGAGCTCTGTACGAGCAGTACTTC
.	TRBV7-3	TRBD2	TRBJ2-7	CASSQSGGLSYEQYF	TGTGCCAGCAGCCAAAGCGGGGGGCTCTCCTACGAGCAGTACTTC
.	TRBV16	TRBD1	TRBJ2-3	CASSQLTGGLTDTQYF	TGTGCCAGCAGCCAATTGACAGGGGGCCTCACAGATACGCAGTATTTT
.	TRBV29-1	.	TRBJ1-1	CSVEDFGRQNTEAFF	TGCAGCGTTGAAGATTTTGGCAGACAGAACACTGAAGCTTTCTTT
.	TRBV6-5	.	TRBJ1-5	CASSWDTNQPQHF	TGTGCCAGCAGCTGGGACACCAATCAGCCCCAGCATTTT
.	TRBV30	.	TRBJ2-5	CAWSVLGSGVDF	TGTGCCTGGAGTGTACTAGGATCGGGGGTTGACTTC